The source of this TCR beta chain is a study of blood T cell repertoires in COVID-19. Across the study: From T cells, B-cell-depleted T cells, or PBMCs came the material, which was cDNA or gDNA.

The V gene's germline CDR1 is LNHDA and CDR2 SQIVND (reference sequence). The ends were cut back, 5 bases at V and 8 bases at J, with 12 bases in the middle. The CDR3 sequence is 13 residues long. This clone turned up a few times. TCRdb's table, derived via immunoSEQ multiplex PCR, lists solely in-frame clones and lacks some. The sample lists roughly 280,000 clones; around nine tenths were seen once. The chain is built from TRBV19 and TRBJ1-4, with TRBD1 as a possible D gene (5 bases). Sequenced input: peripheral blood. This receptor was taken from a man aged 35-49 years with active or convalescent COVID-19. CDR3 DNA: TGTGCCAGTAGTCAGGGTTTAGGGGAAAAACTGTTTTTT. Its protein is CASSQGLGEKLFF.